The entry that follows covers one T cell receptor (beta chain) sequence. Antigen specificity is unknown. Generated by immunoSEQ multiplex PCR, the TCRdb table keeps only in-frame clones and is missing some. The sample yields fewer than 65,000 clones, around 84% seen once. The CDR3 has 13 amino acids. The V segment lost 2 bases and the J segment 5 bases; nucleotides outside the gene matches: 4. Germline lookup yields CDR1 GTSNPN and CDR2 SVGIG (reference sequence). This record comes from a study of T cell responses to AZD1222 COVID-19 vaccine. Study results and caveats: Seropositive AZD1222 recipients at baseline numbered only five or six.

The receptor was isolated from an adult in good health. This specimen was peripheral blood, taken on day 0 of AZD1222 vaccination. The chain combines TRBV30 with TRBJ2-5, with 8 nucleotides matching TRBD1. The CDR3 DNA sequence: TGTGCCTGGAGTCAGGGGGCCGGGGAGACCCAGTACTTC. It codes for CAWSQGAGETQYF.